Below, 10 T cell receptor beta chains from the same sample are listed, as sequenced in a study of molecular identifiers for immune sequencing clone quantification. TCRdb processed the PCR reads anew with MiXCR; each CDR3 protein has one entry. The repertoire holds a few hundred thousand distinct CDR3 sequences, with roughly 23% as singletons. The sample taken for sequencing was naive CD8+ T cells from blood, with Jurkat cell RNA spiked in. Subset here: FACS-sorted CD8+CD4-CCR7+CD45RA+ naive T cells. The receptors here all came from a human donor in good health. Some libraries in this study had Jurkat cell RNA spiked in.

Notes on this clonotype: A read error may explain this, as a much larger clone is one base away. V usage is TRBV29-1 and J usage is TRBJ2-2, with D maybe TRBD1 (6 bases). Germline V lookup: CDR1 SQVTM, CDR2 ANQGSEA. CDR3 length: 12 amino acids. Trimming took off 7 bases at V and 4 bases at J, with 10 bases between the two ends. CDR3 nucleotides: TGCAGCGCCCGAGGGGGCACCGGGGAGCTGTTTTTT. Translating gives CSARGGTGELFF.

The chain employs TRBV7-9 and TRBJ1-1; D uncertain. CDR3 length: 16 amino acids. The germline V and J ends were trimmed by 2 bases and 6 bases, with 19 bases remaining between them. Germline V gives CDR1 SEHNR, CDR2 FQNEAQ (reference sequence). CDR3 amino acids: CASSLSKGSQHAEAFF. CDR3 DNA: TGTGCCAGCAGCTTATCGAAAGGGTCCCAGCACGCTGAAGCTTTCTTT.

This clonotype has a handful of counts. V is TRBV20-1 and J is TRBJ2-3, with 11 bases fitting TRBD2. Germline values: CDR1 DFQATT, CDR2 SNEGSKA (reference sequence). Losses at the gene ends were 4 bases for V and 2 bases for J; bases not matched to a gene: 5. There are 15 residues in the CDR3. The CDR3 here is CSATGLAEPTDTQYF. Here the CDR3 DNA reads TGCAGTGCTACGGGACTAGCGGAGCCCACAGATACGCAGTATTTT.

The table lists this clonotype with a few counts. Being one base from a much bigger clone, this may be a read error. The chain uses TRBV7-2 and TRBJ2-3; 7 nucleotides align to TRBD2. The germline CDR1 and CDR2 sequences are SGHTA and FQGNSA. The CDR3 covers 15 residues. CDR3: CASSRLADSTDMQYF. CDR3 coding DNA: TGTGCCAGCAGCAGACTAGCAGATAGCACAGATATGCAGTATTTT.

This clonotype was counted between two and nine times. The V and J genes are TRBV29-1 and TRBJ2-7, with 12 bases identical to TRBD1. CDR1 SQVTM and CDR2 ANQGSEA come from the germline V gene. Unmatched junction bases numbered 5, after V lost 1 base and J lost 4 bases. This CDR3 region has 15 residues. The CDR3 spells CSVEAGTGGWYEQYF. The CDR3 region has the DNA TGCAGCGTTGAAGCCGGGACAGGGGGCTGGTACGAGCAGTACTTC.

This clonotype was observed at least ten times. The chain employs TRBV19 and TRBJ1-5; tentatively, D is TRBD1 (5 bases). The CDR3 extends over 15 amino acids. With 3 bases removed from V and 1 base from J, the gap between germline ends came to 10 bases. Looked up from germline, CDR1 is LNHDA and CDR2 is SQIVND (reference sequence). In DNA, the CDR3 is TGTGCCAGTAGTATGGGGCAGAGAAGCAATCAGCCCCAGCATTTT. It encodes CASSMGQRSNQPQHF.

Ten or more counts support this clonotype. This chain connects TRBV11-2 to TRBJ2-5, with no clear D. CDR1 and CDR2 from the germline V gene are SGHAT and FQNNGV. V was shortened by 5 bases and J by 7 bases, with 14 bases between the two germline ends. This CDR3 is built from 13 residues. CDR3 loop: CASSPDSVRTQYF. In DNA form, the CDR3 reads TGTGCCAGCAGCCCAGACTCGGTTCGGACCCAGTACTTC.

This clonotype was recorded many times. This chain connects TRBV2 to TRBJ2-7; a weak D match, TRBD2 (5 bases). This CDR3 region has 14 residues. The V end was cut by 4 bases, the J end by 2 bases, with 12 bases between. The V gene's germline CDR1 is SNHLY and CDR2 FYNNEI. CDR3 in amino acids: CASSGSTTAYEQYF. The CDR3 DNA reads TGTGCCAGCAGTGGTTCGACTACCGCCTACGAGCAGTACTTC.

Worth noting for this clonotype: One base away lies a much larger clone, so this may be a sequencing read error. The chain links TRBV7-2 to TRBJ2-7, with a tentative D call TRBD2 (6 bases). There are 17 residues in the CDR3. In germline, CDR1 is SGHTA, CDR2 FQGNSA. CDR3 bases: TGTGCCAGCAGCTCGTCCCCGAGGGGCGGGAATTCCTACGCGCAGTACTTC. It specifies CASSSSPRGGNSYAQYF.

This clonotype was observed a handful of times. The rearrangement uses TRBV5-3 and TRBJ2-7; D may be TRBD1 or TRBD2 (5 bases each). TRBV5-3 is an ORF for which the function is uncertain. The CDR3 has 13 amino acids. V dropped 8 bases and J dropped 6 bases, with 18 bases sitting between them. The CDR3 DNA is TGTGCCAGCAGCGAAGGGACCGCCAGCGAGCAGTACTTC. This sequence encodes CASSEGTASEQYF.